The sequence of this TCR beta chain was determined in a study of CXCR3-negative and CXCR3-positive naive CD8 T cells. General study results and limits: Both naive subsets had comparably high diversity; memory CD8+ cells much lower. CXCR3-positive naive cells had TRB CDR3s that were more hydrophobic than CXCR3-negative naive cells had. Partly lower CXCR3 expression followed cryopreservation, and most assays relied on fresh PBMCs.

Cells that were CD45RO-CCR7+CD27+CD95- constituted naive CD8+ T cells. Worth noting for this clonotype: Its matching antigen is unknown.

It was by 5' RACE with UMI labels that the TRB cDNA libraries were prepared. TCRdb re-called the 5' RACE reads; every CDR3 protein appears as one record, without DNA. The sample table includes 130,000 or so distinct CDR3 sequences. In germline, CDR1 is MNHEY, CDR2 SVGEGT. CDR3 size: 19 residues. The receptor's source is a human donor in good health. Some clones in this sample may be carry-over from other donors' samples. The chain combines TRBV6-2 or TRBV6-3 with TRBJ2-3; TCRdb lists TRBD1, though no DNA is available to test this call. Sequenced material: naive CXCR3- CD8+ T cells from blood. The sample's subset: CD45RO-CCR7+CD27+CD95- naive CD8+ T cells lacking CXCR3 (TNR3-). CDR3 amino acids: CASSYSKFVWGGLTDTQYF.